This TCR beta chain originates from a study of blood T cell repertoires in COVID-19. The overall study: Specimens from acute and convalescent COVID-19 originated in the United States, Italy and Spain. Sources were T cells, B-cell-depleted T cells, or PBMCs; the material itself was cDNA or gDNA.

In Seattle, patients joined the study during active infection and were tracked longitudinally. Measured with immunoSEQ multiplex PCR; TCRdb has only the in-frame clones, and not every one. Of around 160,000 clones listed, about 92% are singletons. V lost 0 bases, J lost 0 bases, and 10 bases lay in between. Germline V gene data show CDR1 as SGHRS and CDR2 as YFSETQ. The CDR3 consists of 16 residues. Sequencing was carried out using peripheral blood. The sequence was obtained from a woman aged 60-75 years with COVID-19, enrolled during active disease. The J gene is TRBJ1-3, the V gene TRBV5-1; no definite D call. The CDR3 nucleotides are TGCGCCAGCAGCTTGGACCACTCGAACTCTGGAAACACCATATATTTT. Amino acid sequence: CASSLDHSNSGNTIYF. The variable domain in full, completed from reference TRBV5-1 and TRBJ1-3, reads KAGVTQTPRYLIKTRGQQVTLSCSPISGHRSVSWYQQTPGQGLQFLFEYFSETQRNKGNFPGRFSGRQFSNSRSEMNVSTLELGDSALYLCASSLDHSNSGNTIYFGEGSWLTVV.